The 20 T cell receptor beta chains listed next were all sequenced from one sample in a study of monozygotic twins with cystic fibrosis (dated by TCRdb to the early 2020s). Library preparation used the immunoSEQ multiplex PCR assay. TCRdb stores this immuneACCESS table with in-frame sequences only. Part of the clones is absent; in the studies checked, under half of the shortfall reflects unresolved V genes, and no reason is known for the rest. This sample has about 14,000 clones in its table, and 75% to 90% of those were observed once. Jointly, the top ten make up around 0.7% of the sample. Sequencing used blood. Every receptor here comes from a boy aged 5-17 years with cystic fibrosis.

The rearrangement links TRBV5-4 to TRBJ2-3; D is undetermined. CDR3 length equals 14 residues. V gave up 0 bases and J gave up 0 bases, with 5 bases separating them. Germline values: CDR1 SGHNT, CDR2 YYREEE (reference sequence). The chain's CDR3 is CASSLGGSTDTQYF. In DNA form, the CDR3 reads TGTGCCAGCAGCTTGGGGGGTAGCACAGATACGCAGTATTTT.

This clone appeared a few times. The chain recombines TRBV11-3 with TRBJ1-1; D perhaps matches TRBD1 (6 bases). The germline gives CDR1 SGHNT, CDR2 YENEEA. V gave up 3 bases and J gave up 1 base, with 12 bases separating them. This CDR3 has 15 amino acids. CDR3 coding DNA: TGTGCCAGCAGCTTGGGGGGCACTAAGAACACTGAAGCTTTCTTT. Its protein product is CASSLGGTKNTEAFF.

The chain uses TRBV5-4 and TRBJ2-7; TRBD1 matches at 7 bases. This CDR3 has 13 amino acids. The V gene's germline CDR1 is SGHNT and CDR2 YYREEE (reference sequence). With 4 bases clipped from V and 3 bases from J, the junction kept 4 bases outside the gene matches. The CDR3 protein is CASSPRDSYEQYF. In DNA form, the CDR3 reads TGTGCCAGCAGCCCCCGGGACAGCTACGAGCAGTACTTC. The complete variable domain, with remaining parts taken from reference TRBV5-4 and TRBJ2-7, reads ETGVTQSPTHLIKTRGQQVTLRCSSQSGHNTVSWYQQALGQGPQFIFQYYREEENGRGNFPPRFSGLQFPNYSSELNVNALELDDSALYLCASSPRDSYEQYFGPGTRLTVT.

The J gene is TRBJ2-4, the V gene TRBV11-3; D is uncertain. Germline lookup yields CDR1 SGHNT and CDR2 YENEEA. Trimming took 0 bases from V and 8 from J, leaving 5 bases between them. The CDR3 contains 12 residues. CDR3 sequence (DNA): TGTGCCAGCAGCTTAGATCGAGACATTCAGTACTTC. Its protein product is CASSLDRDIQYF.

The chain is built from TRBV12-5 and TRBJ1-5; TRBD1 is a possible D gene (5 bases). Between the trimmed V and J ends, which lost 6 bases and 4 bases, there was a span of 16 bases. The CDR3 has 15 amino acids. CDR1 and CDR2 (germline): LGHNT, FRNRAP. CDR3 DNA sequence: TGTGCTAGTGGGAACAGGAAAGGGGTAAATCAGCCCCAGCATTTT. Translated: CASGNRKGVNQPQHF.

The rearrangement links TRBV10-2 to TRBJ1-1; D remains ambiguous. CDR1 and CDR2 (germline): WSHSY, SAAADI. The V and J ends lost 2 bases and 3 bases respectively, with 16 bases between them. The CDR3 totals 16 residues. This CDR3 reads CASSEPFFQADTEAFF. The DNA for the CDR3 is TGCGCCAGCAGTGAGCCGTTCTTTCAGGCGGACACTGAAGCTTTCTTT.

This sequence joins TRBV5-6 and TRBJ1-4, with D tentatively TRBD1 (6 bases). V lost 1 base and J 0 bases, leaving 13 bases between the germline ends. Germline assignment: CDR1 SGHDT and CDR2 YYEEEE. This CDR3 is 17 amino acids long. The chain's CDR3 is CASSLLRGRTTNEKLFF. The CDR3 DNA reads TGTGCCAGCAGCTTGCTCAGGGGTAGAACAACTAATGAAAAACTGTTTTTT. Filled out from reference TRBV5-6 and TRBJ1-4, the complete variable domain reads DAGVTQSPTHLIKTRGQQVTLRCSPKSGHDTVSWYQQALGQGPQFIFQYYEEEERQRGNFPDRFSGHQFPNYSSELNVNALLLGDSALYLCASSLLRGRTTNEKLFFGSGTQLSVL.

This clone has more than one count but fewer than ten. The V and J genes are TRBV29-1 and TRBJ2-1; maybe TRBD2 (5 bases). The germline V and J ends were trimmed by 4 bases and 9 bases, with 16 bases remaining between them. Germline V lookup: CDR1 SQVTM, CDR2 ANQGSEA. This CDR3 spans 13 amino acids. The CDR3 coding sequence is TGCAGCGTTGGGCACAGACTAATGGCTGAGCAGTTCTTC. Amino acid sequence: CSVGHRLMAEQFF.

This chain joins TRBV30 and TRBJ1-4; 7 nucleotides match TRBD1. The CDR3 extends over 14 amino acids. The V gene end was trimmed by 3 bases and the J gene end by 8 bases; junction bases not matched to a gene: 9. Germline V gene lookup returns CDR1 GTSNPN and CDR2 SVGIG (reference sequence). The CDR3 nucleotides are TGTGCCTGGAGCAGGGGGGGAAAAGGAGAAAAACTGTTTTTT. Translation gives CAWSRGGKGEKLFF.

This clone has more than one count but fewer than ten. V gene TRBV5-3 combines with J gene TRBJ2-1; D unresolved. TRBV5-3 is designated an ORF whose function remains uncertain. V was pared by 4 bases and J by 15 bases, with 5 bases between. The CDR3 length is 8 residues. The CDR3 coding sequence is TGTGCCAGAAGCATTGGGTTCTTC. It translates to CARSIGFF.

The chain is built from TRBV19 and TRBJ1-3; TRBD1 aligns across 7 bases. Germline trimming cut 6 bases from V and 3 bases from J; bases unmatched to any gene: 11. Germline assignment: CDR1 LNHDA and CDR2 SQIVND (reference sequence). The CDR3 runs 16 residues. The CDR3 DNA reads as TGTGCCAGTAGCGGCGTCGCAGGGGGTTATGGAAACACCATATATTTT. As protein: CASSGVAGGYGNTIYF.

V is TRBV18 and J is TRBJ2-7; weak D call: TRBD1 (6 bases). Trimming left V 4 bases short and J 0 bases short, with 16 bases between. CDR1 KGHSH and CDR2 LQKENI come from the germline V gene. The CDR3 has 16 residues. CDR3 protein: CASSLGTPAFSYEQYF. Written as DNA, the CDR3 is TGTGCCAGCTCACTCGGGACACCGGCCTTCTCCTACGAGCAGTACTTC.

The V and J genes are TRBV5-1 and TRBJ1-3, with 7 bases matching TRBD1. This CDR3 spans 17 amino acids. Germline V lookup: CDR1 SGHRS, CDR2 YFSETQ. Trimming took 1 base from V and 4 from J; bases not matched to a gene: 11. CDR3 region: CASSLTQSRGLGNTIYF. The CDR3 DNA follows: TGCGCCAGCAGCTTGACCCAATCGAGGGGGCTAGGAAACACCATATATTTT. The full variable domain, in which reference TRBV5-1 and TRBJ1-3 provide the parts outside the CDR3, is KAGVTQTPRYLIKTRGQQVTLSCSPISGHRSVSWYQQTPGQGLQFLFEYFSETQRNKGNFPGRFSGRQFSNSRSEMNVSTLELGDSALYLCASSLTQSRGLGNTIYFGEGSWLTVV.

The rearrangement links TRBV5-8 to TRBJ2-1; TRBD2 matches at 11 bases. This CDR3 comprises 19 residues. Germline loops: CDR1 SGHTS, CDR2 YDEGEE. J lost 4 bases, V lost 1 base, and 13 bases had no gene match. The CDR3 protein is CASSLPGLADTTPYNEQFF. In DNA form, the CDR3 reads TGTGCCAGCAGCTTGCCGGGACTAGCGGATACTACCCCTTACAATGAGCAGTTCTTC. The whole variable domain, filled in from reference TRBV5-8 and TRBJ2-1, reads EAGVTQSPTHLIKTRGQQATLRCSPISGHTSVYWYQQALGLGLQFLLWYDEGEERNRGNFPPRFSGRQFPNYSSELNVNALELEDSALYLCASSLPGLADTTPYNEQFFGPGTRLTVL.

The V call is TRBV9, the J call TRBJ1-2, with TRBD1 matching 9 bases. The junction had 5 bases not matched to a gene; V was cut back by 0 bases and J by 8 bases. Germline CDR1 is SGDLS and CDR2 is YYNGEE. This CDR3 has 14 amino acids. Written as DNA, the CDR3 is TGTGCCAGCAGCGTAGACTGGACAGGGGTAGGCTACACCTTC. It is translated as CASSVDWTGVGYTF. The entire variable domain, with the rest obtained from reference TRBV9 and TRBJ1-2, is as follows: DSGVTQTPKHLITATGQRVTLRCSPRSGDLSVYWYQQSLDQGLQFLIQYYNGEERAKGNILERFSAQQFPDLHSELNLSSLELGDSALYFCASSVDWTGVGYTFGSGTRLTVV.

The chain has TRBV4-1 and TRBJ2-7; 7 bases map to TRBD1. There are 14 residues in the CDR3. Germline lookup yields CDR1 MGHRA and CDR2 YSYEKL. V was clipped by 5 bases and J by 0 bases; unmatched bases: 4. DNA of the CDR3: TGCGCCAGCAGCTCCCGGGACAGCTCCTACGAGCAGTACTTC. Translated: CASSSRDSSYEQYF.

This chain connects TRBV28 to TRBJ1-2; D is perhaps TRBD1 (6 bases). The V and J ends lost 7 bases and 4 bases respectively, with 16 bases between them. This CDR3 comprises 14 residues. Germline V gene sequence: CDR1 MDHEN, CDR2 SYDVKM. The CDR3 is CASNPDSLFYGYTF. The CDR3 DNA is TGTGCCAGCAACCCGGACAGCCTCTTCTATGGCTACACCTTC.

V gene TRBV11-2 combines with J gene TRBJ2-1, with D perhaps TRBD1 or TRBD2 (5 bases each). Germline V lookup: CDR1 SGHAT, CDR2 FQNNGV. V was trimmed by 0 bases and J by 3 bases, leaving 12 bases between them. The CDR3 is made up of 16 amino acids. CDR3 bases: TGTGCCAGCAGCTTAGACTTGAGGGGCCTCTACAATGAGCAGTTCTTC. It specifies CASSLDLRGLYNEQFF.

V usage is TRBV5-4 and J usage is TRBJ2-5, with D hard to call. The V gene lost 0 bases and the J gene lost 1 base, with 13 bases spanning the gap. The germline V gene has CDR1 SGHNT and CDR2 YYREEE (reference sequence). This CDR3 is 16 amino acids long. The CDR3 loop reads CASSLDFVTVQETQYF. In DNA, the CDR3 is TGTGCCAGCAGCTTGGACTTCGTAACAGTCCAAGAGACCCAGTACTTC.

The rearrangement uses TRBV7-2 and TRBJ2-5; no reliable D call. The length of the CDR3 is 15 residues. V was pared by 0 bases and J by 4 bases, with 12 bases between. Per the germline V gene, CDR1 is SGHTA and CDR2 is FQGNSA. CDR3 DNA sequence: TGTGCCAGCAGCTTAGCTCCTGGCAGGCTAGAGACCCAGTACTTC. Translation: CASSLAPGRLETQYF.